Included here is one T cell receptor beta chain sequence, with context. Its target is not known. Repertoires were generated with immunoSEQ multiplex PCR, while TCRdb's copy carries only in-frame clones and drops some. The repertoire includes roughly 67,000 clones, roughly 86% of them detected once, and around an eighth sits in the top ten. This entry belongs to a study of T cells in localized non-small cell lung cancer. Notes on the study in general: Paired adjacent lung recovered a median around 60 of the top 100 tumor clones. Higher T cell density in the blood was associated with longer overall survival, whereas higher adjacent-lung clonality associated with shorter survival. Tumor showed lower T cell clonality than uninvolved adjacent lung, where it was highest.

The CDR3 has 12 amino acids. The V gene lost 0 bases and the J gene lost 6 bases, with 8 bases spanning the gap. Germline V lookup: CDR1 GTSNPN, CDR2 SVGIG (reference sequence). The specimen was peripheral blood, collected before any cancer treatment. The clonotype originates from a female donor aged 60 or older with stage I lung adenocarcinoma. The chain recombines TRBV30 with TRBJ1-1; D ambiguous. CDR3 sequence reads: CAWSVRGPEAFF. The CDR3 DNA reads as TGTGCCTGGAGTGTACGGGGTCCTGAAGCTTTCTTT.